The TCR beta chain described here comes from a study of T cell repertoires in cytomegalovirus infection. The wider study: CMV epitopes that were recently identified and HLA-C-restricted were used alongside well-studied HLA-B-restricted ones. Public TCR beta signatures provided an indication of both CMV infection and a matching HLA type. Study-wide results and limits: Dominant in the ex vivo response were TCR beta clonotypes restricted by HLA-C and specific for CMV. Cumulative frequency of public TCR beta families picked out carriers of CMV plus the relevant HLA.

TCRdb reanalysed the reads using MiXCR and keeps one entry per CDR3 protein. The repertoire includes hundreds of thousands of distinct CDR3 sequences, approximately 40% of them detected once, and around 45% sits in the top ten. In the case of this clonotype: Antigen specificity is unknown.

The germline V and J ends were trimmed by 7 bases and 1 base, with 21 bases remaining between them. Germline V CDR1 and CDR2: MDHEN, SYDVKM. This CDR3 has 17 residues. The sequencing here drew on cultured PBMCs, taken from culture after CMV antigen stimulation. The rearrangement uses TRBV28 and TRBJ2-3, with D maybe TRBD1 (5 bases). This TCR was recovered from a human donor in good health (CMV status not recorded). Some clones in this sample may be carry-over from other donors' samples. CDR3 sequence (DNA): TGTGCCAGCACCCCCCCTTTGTCAGGGTTTGGCACAGATACGCAGTATTTT. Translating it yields CASTPPLSGFGTDTQYF.